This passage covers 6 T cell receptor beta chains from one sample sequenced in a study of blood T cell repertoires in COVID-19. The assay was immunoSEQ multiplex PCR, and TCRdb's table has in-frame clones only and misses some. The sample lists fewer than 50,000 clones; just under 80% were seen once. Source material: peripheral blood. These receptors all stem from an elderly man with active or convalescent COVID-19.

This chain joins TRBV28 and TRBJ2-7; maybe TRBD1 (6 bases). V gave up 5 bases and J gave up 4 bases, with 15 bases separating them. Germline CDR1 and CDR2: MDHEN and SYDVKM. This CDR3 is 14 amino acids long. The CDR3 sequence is CASSPGGWLYEQYF. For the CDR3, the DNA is TGTGCCAGCAGTCCTGGGGGCTGGTTGTACGAGCAGTACTTC.

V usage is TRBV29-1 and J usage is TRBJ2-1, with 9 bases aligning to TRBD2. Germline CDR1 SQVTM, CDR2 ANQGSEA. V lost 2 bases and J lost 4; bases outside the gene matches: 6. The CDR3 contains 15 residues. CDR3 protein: CSVESNSGSYNEQFF. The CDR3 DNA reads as TGCAGCGTTGAAAGTAATAGCGGGAGTTACAATGAGCAGTTCTTC.

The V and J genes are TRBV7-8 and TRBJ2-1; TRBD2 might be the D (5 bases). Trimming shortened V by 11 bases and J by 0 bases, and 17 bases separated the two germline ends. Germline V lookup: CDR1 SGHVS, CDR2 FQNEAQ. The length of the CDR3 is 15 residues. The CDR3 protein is CAASPSGPSYNEQFF. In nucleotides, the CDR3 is TGTGCCGCTTCGCCCAGCGGTCCCTCCTACAATGAGCAGTTCTTC.

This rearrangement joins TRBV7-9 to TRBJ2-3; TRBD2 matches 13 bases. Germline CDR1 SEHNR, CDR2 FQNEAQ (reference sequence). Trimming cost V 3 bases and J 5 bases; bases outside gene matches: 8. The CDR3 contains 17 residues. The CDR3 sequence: CASSFRGTSGAGDTQYF. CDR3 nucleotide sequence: TGTGCCAGCAGCTTCAGGGGGACTAGCGGGGCCGGAGATACGCAGTATTTT.

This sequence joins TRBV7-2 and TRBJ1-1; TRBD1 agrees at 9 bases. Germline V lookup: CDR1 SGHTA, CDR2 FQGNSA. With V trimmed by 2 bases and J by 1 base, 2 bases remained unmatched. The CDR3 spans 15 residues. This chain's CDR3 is CASSLMGQGNTEAFF. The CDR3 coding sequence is TGTGCCAGCAGCTTAATGGGACAGGGGAACACTGAAGCTTTCTTT. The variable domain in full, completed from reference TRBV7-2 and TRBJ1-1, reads GAGVSQSPSNKVTEKGKDVELRCDPISGHTALYWYRQSLGQGLEFLIYFQGNSAPDKSGLPSDRFSAERTGGSVSTLTIQRTQQEDSAVYLCASSLMGQGNTEAFFGQGTRLTVV.

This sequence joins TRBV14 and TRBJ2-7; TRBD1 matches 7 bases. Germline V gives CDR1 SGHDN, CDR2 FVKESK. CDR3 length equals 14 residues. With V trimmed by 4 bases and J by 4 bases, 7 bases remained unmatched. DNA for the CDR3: TGTGCCAGCAGCCGGGAACAGGGGATTTACGAGCAGTACTTC. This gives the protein CASSREQGIYEQYF.